This T cell receptor beta chain was captured by sequencing in a study of blood T cell repertoires in COVID-19 (dated by TCRdb to about 2020). Background for the entire study: Collaborator samples came from the United States, Italy and Spain and covered acute and convalescent phases of COVID-19. The material from the prospective study consisted of cDNA or gDNA derived from T cells, B-cell-depleted T cells, or PBMCs. Deeply sampled blood TCRbeta repertoires from subjects exposed to, actively infected with, or recovered from COVID-19 were included in the dataset. The repertoires were released in a freely available public database intended as a resource for research on the immune response to SARS-CoV-2. The samples were drawn from the first 160 participants of the ongoing ImmuneRACE study and from about 1,200 subjects provided by 6 global collaborators. A de-identified subject ID, COVID-19 status, age in years and sex were almost always included in the sample metadata. Where available, HLA class I and class II types were obtained from metadata supplied by the sample provider rather than from assay-based typing. Summary of the overall study and its limitations: The amount of clinical and demographic metadata varied by source and participant and was provided uncurated.

Looking up the germline V gene (reference sequence) yields CDR1 MNHEY and CDR2 SMNVEV. Taken from cysteine to phenylalanine, the CDR3 has 15 residues. The retained sequence is limited to the CDR3, 45 bases, with the frame set at the first base. V ends up 5 bases short and J 3 bases short, with an unmatched junction base count of 10. Whole blood was collected in K2EDTA tubes by collaborating institutions according to the institutions' own protocols. For TCRbeta analysis, collaborators shipped samples in one of three forms: frozen whole blood, isolated PBMCs, or DNA extracted from either of those sample types. With regard to this clone: Its antigen specificity is not known. No much larger clonotype is one base removed from it; base qualities were not supplied.

TCRbeta CDR3 regions were amplified from genomic DNA using the immunoSEQ Assay, a bias-controlled multiplex PCR. The study's own analysis went as follows. Nucleated cell counts per sample were estimated from amplification of reference gene primers within the assay. To quantify the absolute abundance of each unique TCRbeta CDR3 rearrangement, sequence reads were collapsed and filtered. For each sample, productive Simpson clonality was calculated as the square root of Simpson's diversity index across productive rearrangements. This is the immuneACCESS table as TCRdb keeps it, with only in-frame sequences that have V and J called. A part of the clones is gone; compared with another copy, unresolved V genes explain less than half, and the rest is unexplained. V and J calls and clone size come straight from that table; D and trimming were deduced from the DNA. This sample gives about 260,000 clones in total; about 86% of them show up just once. The top ten clones comprise about 3.5% of the sample.

The specimen was peripheral blood. Recombination linked TRBV27 to TRBJ2-7, with 7 bases aligning to TRBD1. The clonotype was recovered from a man aged 18 to 30 with active or convalescent COVID-19. The CDR3 region has the sequence CASSTITGQHYEQYF. The nucleotide sequence reads as follows: TGTGCCAGCAGTACCATCACGGGACAGCACTACGAGCAGTACTTC.